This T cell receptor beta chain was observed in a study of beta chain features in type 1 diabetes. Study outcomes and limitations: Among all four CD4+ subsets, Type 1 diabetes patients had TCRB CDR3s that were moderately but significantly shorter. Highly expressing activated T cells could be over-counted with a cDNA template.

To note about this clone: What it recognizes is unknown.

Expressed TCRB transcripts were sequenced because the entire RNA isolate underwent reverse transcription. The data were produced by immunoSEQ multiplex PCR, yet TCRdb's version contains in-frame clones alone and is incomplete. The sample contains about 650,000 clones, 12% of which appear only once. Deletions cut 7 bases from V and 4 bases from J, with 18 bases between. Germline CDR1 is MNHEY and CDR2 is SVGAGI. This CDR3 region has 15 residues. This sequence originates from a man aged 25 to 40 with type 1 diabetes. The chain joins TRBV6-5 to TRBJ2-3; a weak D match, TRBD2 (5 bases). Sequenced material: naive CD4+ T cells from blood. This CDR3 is CASTPPAGSADTQYF. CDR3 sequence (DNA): TGTGCCAGCACCCCTCCCGCGGGCTCTGCAGATACGCAGTATTTT.